Here is one T cell receptor (beta chain) with its context. This sample was included in a study of T cell changes during pregnancy in multiple sclerosis. Germline V lookup: CDR1 SGHNT, CDR2 YENEEA. There are 16 residues in the CDR3. V lost 4 bases and J lost 6; bases outside the gene matches: 7. Clones were sequenced by immunoSEQ multiplex PCR, and TCRdb holds only the in-frame ones, with some missing. This table has about 80,000 clones, around 92% appearing once. The TCR comes from a female donor with multiple sclerosis, enrolled in a pregnancy study. The rearrangement links TRBV11-3 to TRBJ2-2; 11 nucleotides agree with TRBD2. This specimen was peripheral blood, taken before pregnancy. CDR3 in DNA: TGTGCCAGCAGCTATAGCGGGAGGGCCGCGCCCGGGGAGCTGTTTTTT. Translated, it gives CASSYSGRAAPGELFF.